The rows below give T cell receptor beta chains drawn from one sample of a study of Ad26.COV2.S vaccination and SARS-CoV-2 variants. Only in-frame clones appear in the TCRdb table, and some are missing; sequencing was by immunoSEQ multiplex PCR. Of about 470,000 clones in the sample, 90% were seen once. This material consisted of peripheral blood, taken in a trial of Ad26.COV2.S vaccine versus placebo. The receptors originated from a person between 18 and 60 years old who received the Ad26.COV2.S COVID-19 vaccine or a placebo. Each CDR3 is given with its conserved first and last residue. A D gene is named only where the DNA matches it firmly. Clone size is not always given. Where it is, it says once, few, many or a class for expanded clones.

d_call	clone_size	v_call	j_call	cdr3_aa	cdr3_nt
-	once	TRBV19	TRBJ2-4	CASSMFWAGGNLAKNIQYF	TGTGCCAGTAGTATGTTCTGGGCGGGCGGGAATTTAGCCAAAAACATTCAGTACTTC
TRBD1	-	TRBV28	TRBJ2-6	CASRQGSGANVLTF	TGTGCCAGCCGACAGGGCTCTGGGGCCAACGTCCTGACTTTC
-	-	TRBV18	TRBJ1-1	CASSLRLNTEAFF	TGTGCCAGCTCACTTAGACTGAACACTGAAGCTTTCTTT
-	-	TRBV28	TRBJ1-4	CASSLAVASWRATNEKLFF	TGTGCCAGCAGTTTAGCTGTTGCCAGCTGGAGAGCAACTAATGAAAAACTGTTTTTT
-	-	TRBV5-1	TRBJ2-2	CASSLQGTNTGELFF	TGCGCCAGCAGCTTACAGGGTACGAACACCGGGGAGCTGTTTTTT
-	once	TRBV6-5	TRBJ2-1	CASSPDRDLRNEQFF	TGTGCCAGCTCCCCGGACCGCGACCTGAGGAATGAGCAGTTCTTC
TRBD1	-	TRBV6-2/TRBV6-3	TRBJ2-7	CASSAPGQGTYEQYF	TGTGCCAGCAGTGCCCCGGGACAGGGAACCTACGAGCAGTACTTC
-	-	TRBV7-8	TRBJ2-5	CASSPDWQTQYF	TGTGCCAGCAGCCCCGATTGGCAGACCCAGTACTTC
-	-	TRBV21-1	TRBJ2-5	CASSKPGLGSETQYF	TGTGCCAGCAGCAAACCCGGACTGGGATCAGAGACCCAGTACTTC
-	-	TRBV10-3	TRBJ2-7	CAISEWGGQSYEQYF	TGTGCCATCAGTGAGTGGGGGGGACAGTCCTACGAGCAGTACTTC
-	-	TRBV27	TRBJ1-5	CASSLEGNSNQPQHF	TGTGCCAGCAGTTTAGAGGGTAATAGCAATCAGCCCCAGCATTTT
TRBD2	-	TRBV30	TRBJ2-7	CAWSAPGPGSGRFYEQYF	TGTGCCTGGAGTGCGCCGGGGCCGGGAAGCGGGAGGTTCTACGAGCAGTACTTC
-	-	TRBV29-1	TRBJ1-2	CSVDNRETIYGYTF	TGCAGCGTTGACAACAGGGAGACCATCTATGGCTACACCTTC